This TCR beta chain was identified in a study of blood T cell repertoires in COVID-19. For the study at large: From the United States, Italy and Spain came samples of acute and convalescent COVID-19. T cells, B-cell-depleted T cells, or PBMCs supplied cDNA or gDNA.

Trimming at V came to 4 bases and at J to 3 bases, leaving 10 bases not matched to a gene. Germline V gives CDR1 SGHRS, CDR2 YFSETQ. The CDR3 is made up of 17 amino acids. Authors' analysis steps: Estimation of nucleated cell counts relied on the amplification of reference gene primers. The repertoire was sequenced with immunoSEQ multiplex PCR; TCRdb's copy has only in-frame clones and lacks some. V and J calls and clone size come straight from that table; D and trimming were deduced from the DNA. This table has roughly 45,000 clones, under 90% appearing once. This chain links TRBV5-1 with TRBJ1-1; 12 bases map to TRBD1. The receptor was isolated from a woman aged 55-70 years with acute or convalescent COVID-19. Sequences were obtained from peripheral blood. In DNA form, the CDR3 reads TGCGCCAGCAGCCCTGGGACAGGGGGCAGGGTTTACACTGAAGCTTTCTTT. It codes for CASSPGTGGRVYTEAFF.